This T cell receptor beta chain was captured in a study of control samples from healthy donors and cancer patients (dated by TCRdb to 2020 to 2021). Libraries came from the immunoSEQ multiplex PCR assay. Not all clones reach the TCRdb copy of this immuneACCESS table, which keeps in-frame sequences only. Checked studies attribute under half of the gap to unresolved V genes and leave the rest unexplained. The sample table lists approximately 85,000 clones, less than 90% of them with a count of one. The top ten clones comprise less than 8.5% of the sample. Note on this clone: Which antigen it targets is not known. No base-level quality is on record; no much larger clone is a single base apart.

Germline trimming amounts to 4 bases on V and 1 base on J, with 3 as the count of junction bases outside the gene matches. Looking up the germline V gene (reference sequence) yields CDR1 SEHNR and CDR2 FQNEAQ. The CDR3 has 15 amino acids, counting the end cysteine and phenylalanine. Left in the record is the CDR3 DNA by itself, 45 bases read in frame from the first base. The chain uses TRBV7-9 and TRBJ2-7, with 11 bases matching TRBD1. The sample was blood. The sequence was obtained from an older woman in good health. The DNA sequence is TGTGCCAGCAGCTCCGGACAGGGGGCATCCTACGAGCAGTACTTC. Protein translation: CASSSGQGASYEQYF.